These 27 T cell receptor beta chains were sequenced from one sample in a study of blood T cell repertoires in COVID-19. The method was immunoSEQ multiplex PCR; TCRdb's version includes in-frame clones alone and lacks a portion of them. Here the sample spans some 380,000 clones, roughly 89% being singletons. The material sequenced was peripheral blood. These receptors all come from a man between 18 and 29 years old with active or convalescent COVID-19.

CDR3 sequence reads: CATSGGDSTLHF. In DNA form, the CDR3 reads TGTGCCACCAGTGGAGGGGACAGCACCCTCCACTTT. V usage is TRBV24-1 and J usage is TRBJ1-6, with TRBD1 matching over 7 bases. This CDR3 is built from 12 residues. The J segment lost 14 bases and the V segment lost 5 bases, leaving 5 bases of the junction unmatched. Looked up from germline, CDR1 is KGHDR and CDR2 is SFDVKD.

Worth noting for this clone: Other DNA sequences of this sample code for an identical CDR3. Written as DNA, the CDR3 is TGTGCCAGTAGTCCCCAGGGGAGTCAGCCCCAGCATTTT. Its translation: CASSPQGSQPQHF. The chain carries TRBV19 and TRBJ1-5; D possibly corresponds to TRBD1 (6 bases). Per germline, CDR1 LNHDA and CDR2 SQIVND (reference sequence). The germline V and J ends were trimmed by 5 bases and 6 bases, with 11 bases remaining between them. This CDR3 has 13 residues.

This chain joins TRBV19 and TRBJ2-7, with D uncertain. The CDR3 sequence is 16 residues long. CDR1 is LNHDA and CDR2 is SQIVND in the germline V gene (reference sequence). Trimming took off 8 bases at V and 7 bases at J, with 27 bases between the two ends. CDR3 coding DNA: TGTGCCAGTCAAAGGTATCCCTCCCAGGATCTGCGAGAGCAGTACTTC. Protein: CASQRYPSQDLREQYF.

The chain uses TRBV4-3 and TRBJ2-3; 12 bases align to TRBD2. Germline lookup yields CDR1 LGHNA and CDR2 YSLEER. The V gene end was trimmed by 1 base and the J gene end by 3 bases; junction bases not matched to a gene: 5. The CDR3 runs to 17 residues. The CDR3 reads CASSQGASGRGTDTQYF. CDR3 coding DNA: TGCGCCAGCAGCCAAGGGGCTAGCGGGAGGGGGACAGATACGCAGTATTTT.

The V call is TRBV19, the J call TRBJ2-7; TRBD2 aligns across 7 bases. V lost 6 bases to trimming and J lost 6 bases; unmatched junction nucleotides: 14. Germline V gene sequence: CDR1 LNHDA, CDR2 SQIVND (reference sequence). This CDR3 is 15 amino acids long. Here the CDR3 reads CASRDVRGSPTEQYF. CDR3 in DNA: TGTGCCAGTAGGGACGTGCGCGGGAGCCCGACCGAGCAGTACTTC.

V is TRBV7-9 and J is TRBJ2-4; TRBD1 agrees at 9 bases. This CDR3 spans 16 amino acids. Germline V gene sequence: CDR1 SEHNR, CDR2 FQNEAQ (reference sequence). The V and J ends lost 1 base and 3 bases, in that order; junction bases with no gene match: 4. In nucleotides, the CDR3 is TGTGCCAGCAGCTTAGACCGGACAGGGGTCAAAAACATTCAGTACTTC. Translating it yields CASSLDRTGVKNIQYF.

The CDR3 DNA sequence: TGTGCCAGCACCTCGGGTGGTCACAGGGGAGAGACCCAGTACTTC. This gives the protein CASTSGGHRGETQYF. This chain links TRBV9 with TRBJ2-5, with 7 nucleotides matching TRBD1. The CDR3 consists of 15 residues. Trimming took 6 bases from V and 4 from J; bases not matched to a gene: 12. Germline values: CDR1 SGDLS, CDR2 YYNGEE.

J is TRBJ1-2 and V is TRBV28; the D gene is possibly TRBD1 (5 bases). The CDR3 totals 14 residues. Germline V gene data show CDR1 as MDHEN and CDR2 as SYDVKM. V dropped 5 bases and J dropped 2 bases, with 12 bases sitting between them. The DNA for the CDR3 is TGTGCCAGCAGTGGGGGGATTGGGAACTATGGCTACACCTTC. Translation: CASSGGIGNYGYTF.

The rearrangement links TRBV28 to TRBJ1-5; 8 bases map to TRBD1. Germline CDR1 reads MDHEN; CDR2 reads SYDVKM. The length of the CDR3 is 15 residues. The V gene end was trimmed by 8 bases and the J gene end by 7 bases; junction bases not matched to a gene: 13. CDR3 sequence (DNA): TGTGCCAGCCCCCCCGCAGGGGGCGCGGGACAGCCCCAGCATTTT. Its translation: CASPPAGGAGQPQHF.

The genes are TRBV15 and TRBJ2-2; possible D gene TRBD1, 5 bases. This CDR3 comprises 15 residues. Looked up from germline, CDR1 is LNHNV and CDR2 is YYDKDF (reference sequence). V was cut by 0 bases and J by 3 bases, with 8 bases left in between. In nucleotides, the CDR3 is TGTGCCACCAGCAGAGATTTAGGGGACACCGGGGAGCTGTTTTTT. Translated, it gives CATSRDLGDTGELFF.

This chain connects TRBV20-1 to TRBJ1-1; maybe TRBD1 (6 bases). The CDR3 runs to 15 residues. The V gene's germline CDR1 is DFQATT and CDR2 SNEGSKA (reference sequence). V gave up 3 bases and J gave up 3 bases, with 17 bases separating them. CDR3 sequence: CSASSNQGHHTEAFF. The CDR3 bases are TGCAGTGCTAGTTCGAATCAGGGGCACCACACTGAAGCTTTCTTT.

The V call is TRBV28, the J call TRBJ2-1, with D tentatively TRBD2 (6 bases). The length of the CDR3 is 16 residues. V lost 2 bases and J 4 bases, leaving 15 bases between the germline ends. CDR1 is MDHEN and CDR2 is SYDVKM in the germline V gene. CDR3 bases: TGTGCCAGCAGTTTAGGGGGGTCCACGATTTACAATGAGCAGTTCTTC. Amino acids: CASSLGGSTIYNEQFF.

The rearrangement joins TRBV11-2 to TRBJ2-1; D is possibly TRBD2 (6 bases). Germline V gene sequence: CDR1 SGHAT, CDR2 FQNNGV. The CDR3 has 16 residues. Trimming shortened V by 7 bases and J by 2 bases, and 18 bases separated the two germline ends. The CDR3 bases are TGTGCCAGCAACGAAATGGGGGGAGCCACCTACAATGAGCAGTTCTTC. Its protein product is CASNEMGGATYNEQFF.

The gene calls are TRBV5-6 and TRBJ2-7; tentative D call: TRBD2 (6 bases). Trimming removed 2 bases from V and 5 bases from J, with 11 bases in between. This CDR3 has 13 residues. Germline-derived CDR1 and CDR2 are SGHDT and YYEEEE. CDR3 in DNA: TGTGCCAGCAGCTTAGGGCGGGGAGACGAGCAGTACTTC. Translation: CASSLGRGDEQYF.

The genes are TRBV9 and TRBJ2-3; D is possibly TRBD2 (6 bases). The CDR3 has 16 residues. V lost 0 bases to trimming and J lost 0 bases, with 11 bases between them. From germline, CDR1 is SGDLS and CDR2 YYNGEE. CDR3 coding DNA: TGTGCCAGCAGCGTAGTAGGGACTGGGAGCACAGATACGCAGTATTTT. Translated: CASSVVGTGSTDTQYF.

CDR3 sequence reads: CASSSGQINYGYTF. In DNA, the CDR3 is TGTGCCAGCAGTTCGGGACAGATAAACTATGGCTACACCTTC. This chain links TRBV9 with TRBJ1-2, with 7 bases aligning to TRBD1. This CDR3 is built from 14 residues. The ends lost 5 bases at V and 2 bases at J; junction bases unmatched: 6. In germline, CDR1 is SGDLS, CDR2 YYNGEE. The full variable domain, completed using reference TRBV9 and TRBJ1-2, is DSGVTQTPKHLITATGQRVTLRCSPRSGDLSVYWYQQSLDQGLQFLIQYYNGEERAKGNILERFSAQQFPDLHSELNLSSLELGDSALYFCASSSGQINYGYTFGSGTRLTVV.

The chain combines TRBV5-6 with TRBJ2-2, with D possibly matching TRBD2 (6 bases). Trimming shortened V by 0 bases and J by 4 bases, and 10 bases separated the two germline ends. The CDR3 totals 15 residues. Germline V lookup: CDR1 SGHDT, CDR2 YYEEEE. The CDR3 DNA follows: TGTGCCAGCAGCTTGGCCACGGGGGTCACCGGGGAGCTGTTTTTT. Residues: CASSLATGVTGELFF.

This rearrangement joins TRBV7-8 to TRBJ2-7; 8 nucleotides agree with TRBD1. V shed 4 bases, J shed 5 bases, and the junction held 10 bases outside the gene matches. Germline values: CDR1 SGHVS, CDR2 FQNEAQ. There are 15 residues in the CDR3. In nucleotides, the CDR3 is TGTGCCAGCAGCTCTAGACAGGGGCGTCGGGACGAGCAGTACTTC. Its protein product is CASSSRQGRRDEQYF.

V usage is TRBV27 and J usage is TRBJ1-2; D gene uncertain. This CDR3 has 14 amino acids. Germline CDR1 is MNHEY and CDR2 is SMNVEV (reference sequence). V lost 3 bases and J lost 4, with 12 bases in between. The DNA of the CDR3 is TGTGCCAGCAGTTTTAAGGGAGGCCTCTATGGCTACACCTTC. Translation gives CASSFKGGLYGYTF.

CDR3 in amino acids: CASSQTEHRLPLHF. In DNA, the CDR3 is TGTGCCAGCAGCCAGACGGAACACAGGCTACCCCTCCACTTT. The J gene is TRBJ1-6, the V gene TRBV3-1 (or the pseudogene TRBV3-2); possibly TRBD1 for D (5 bases). The CDR3 consists of 14 residues. The germline V and J ends were trimmed by 3 bases and 12 bases, with 15 bases remaining between them. Germline V CDR1 and CDR2: LGHDT, YNNKEL (reference sequence).

This clone was detected only a few times. Here the CDR3 reads CASRTGGTEAFF. The CDR3 nucleotides are TGTGCCAGCAGGACAGGGGGGACTGAAGCTTTCTTT. The chain links TRBV27 to TRBJ1-1; the match to TRBD1 covers 9 bases. Germline trimming cut 6 bases from V and 5 bases from J; bases unmatched to any gene: 1. The CDR3 contains 12 residues. The germline gives CDR1 MNHEY, CDR2 SMNVEV (reference sequence).

This clone was detected a few times. The genes are TRBV11-3 and TRBJ2-1; D might be TRBD2 (6 bases). The V gene lost 5 bases and the J gene lost 7 bases, with 15 bases spanning the gap. The CDR3 has 14 amino acids. Germline V gene sequence: CDR1 SGHNT, CDR2 YENEEA. The CDR3 protein is CASSRPGLLNEQFF. In DNA form, the CDR3 reads TGTGCCAGCAGCCGTCCGGGACTCCTTAATGAGCAGTTCTTC. Using reference TRBV11-3 and TRBJ2-1 for the parts outside the CDR3, the full variable domain is EAGVVQSPRYKIIEKKQPVAFWCNPISGHNTLYWYLQNLGQGPELLIRYENEEAVDDSQLPKDRFSAERLKGVDSTLKIQPAELGDSAVYLCASSRPGLLNEQFFGPGTRLTVL.

Notes on this clone: One end of the junction varies from germline; a read error may be responsible. CDR3 in DNA: TGTGCTAGCAGCTACGACATCGATTCACCCCTCCACTTT. Its protein is CASSYDIDSPLHF. J is TRBJ1-6 and V is TRBV7-7, with D unresolved. CDR1 is SSHAT and CDR2 is FNYEAQ in the germline V gene (reference sequence). The CDR3 sequence is 13 residues long. Full variable domain (missing parts from reference TRBV7-7 and TRBJ1-6): GAGVSQSPRYKVTKRGQDVTLRCDPISSHATLYWYQQALGQGPEFLTYFNYEAQPDKSGLPSDRFSAERPEGSISTLTIQRTEQRDSAMYRCASSYDIDSPLHFGNGTRLTVT.

The genes are TRBV5-1 and TRBJ2-7, with 7 positions matching TRBD1. Per germline, CDR1 SGHRS and CDR2 YFSETQ. J was trimmed by 7 bases and V by 2 bases; bases with no gene match: 12. This CDR3 has 15 amino acids. CDR3 region: CASSFIRDRVKEQYF. The DNA of the CDR3 is TGCGCCAGCAGCTTCATTAGAGACAGGGTTAAGGAGCAGTACTTC. Drawing the rest from reference TRBV5-1 and TRBJ2-7, the complete variable domain is KAGVTQTPRYLIKTRGQQVTLSCSPISGHRSVSWYQQTPGQGLQFLFEYFSETQRNKGNFPGRFSGRQFSNSRSEMNVSTLELGDSALYLCASSFIRDRVKEQYFGPGTRLTVT.

V usage is TRBV5-4 and J usage is TRBJ2-7; 16 bases are shared with TRBD2. Germline trimming cut 4 bases from V and 2 bases from J; bases unmatched to any gene: 6. Germline-derived CDR1 and CDR2 are SGHNT and YYREEE (reference sequence). The CDR3 loop spans 17 amino acids. The CDR3 DNA reads as TGTGCCAGCAGCAAGGGACTAGCGGGAGGGATCACCTACGAGCAGTACTTC. Residues: CASSKGLAGGITYEQYF.

The V gene is TRBV29-1, the J gene TRBJ2-3; tentatively, D is TRBD2 (7 bases). Germline CDR1 is SQVTM and CDR2 is ANQGSEA. There are 13 residues in the CDR3. This chain's CDR3 is CSCGGHQEDTQYF. DNA of the CDR3: TGCAGTTGCGGGGGCCACCAGGAAGATACGCAGTATTTT.

The CDR3 here is CASSSTSRYGYTF. CDR3 bases: TGTGCCAGCAGCTCGACGTCGCGGTATGGCTACACCTTC. V usage is TRBV27 and J usage is TRBJ1-2; D unresolved. There are 13 residues in the CDR3. V was clipped by 6 bases and J by 5 bases, with 13 bases between them. Germline loops: CDR1 MNHEY, CDR2 SMNVEV (reference sequence).